This T cell receptor (beta chain) was recovered during a study of blood T cell repertoires in COVID-19. On the study more broadly: The analysed material was cDNA or gDNA that came from T cells, B-cell-depleted T cells, or PBMCs.

In the study's own analysis: Using reference gene primer amplification, nucleated cell counts were estimated. Assay used: immunoSEQ multiplex PCR; TCRdb lists only in-frame clones, some missing. The V and J calls and clone size were taken over from that table, and D and trimming were inferred from the DNA. The sample records approximately 110,000 clones, around 76% being singletons. The sequenced material came from peripheral blood. The sequence came from a woman aged 70-85 years with acute or convalescent COVID-19.

CDR3 amino acids: CASSPRTSGEGETQYF. In DNA form, the CDR3 reads TGTGCCAGTAGTCCTCGGACTAGCGGGGAGGGGGAGACCCAGTACTTC. The genes are TRBV19 and TRBJ2-5, with 12 bases fitting TRBD2. Unmatched junction bases numbered 9, after V lost 5 bases and J lost 5 bases. This CDR3 region has 16 residues. Germline V CDR1 and CDR2: LNHDA, SQIVND (reference sequence).